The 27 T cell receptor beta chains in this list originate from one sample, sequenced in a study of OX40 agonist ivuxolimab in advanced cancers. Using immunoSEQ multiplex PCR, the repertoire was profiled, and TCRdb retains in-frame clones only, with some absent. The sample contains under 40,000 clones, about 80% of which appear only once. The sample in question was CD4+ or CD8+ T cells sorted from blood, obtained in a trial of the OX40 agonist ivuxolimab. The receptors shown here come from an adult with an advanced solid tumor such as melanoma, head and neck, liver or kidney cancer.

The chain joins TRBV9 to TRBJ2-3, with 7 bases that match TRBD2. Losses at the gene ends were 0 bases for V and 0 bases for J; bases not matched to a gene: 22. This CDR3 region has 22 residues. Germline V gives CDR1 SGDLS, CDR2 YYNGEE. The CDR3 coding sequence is TGTGCCAGCAGCGTAGCGGTTGGGGCAGGGAGGAGCGGGGTGGACAGCACAGATACGCAGTATTTT. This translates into CASSVAVGAGRSGVDSTDTQYF.

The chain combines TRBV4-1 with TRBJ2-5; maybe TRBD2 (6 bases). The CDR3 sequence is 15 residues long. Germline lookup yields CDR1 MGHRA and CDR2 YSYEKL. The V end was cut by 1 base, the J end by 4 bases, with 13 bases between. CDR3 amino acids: CASSQVGGVGETQYF. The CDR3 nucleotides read TGCGCCAGCAGCCAAGTCGGCGGGGTAGGAGAGACCCAGTACTTC.

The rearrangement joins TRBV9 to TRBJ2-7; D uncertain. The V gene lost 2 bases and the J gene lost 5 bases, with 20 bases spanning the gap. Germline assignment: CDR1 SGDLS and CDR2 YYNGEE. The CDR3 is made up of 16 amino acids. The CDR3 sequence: CASSVGGVREWHEQYF. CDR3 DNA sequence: TGTGCCAGCAGCGTCGGTGGTGTAAGGGAATGGCACGAGCAGTACTTC.

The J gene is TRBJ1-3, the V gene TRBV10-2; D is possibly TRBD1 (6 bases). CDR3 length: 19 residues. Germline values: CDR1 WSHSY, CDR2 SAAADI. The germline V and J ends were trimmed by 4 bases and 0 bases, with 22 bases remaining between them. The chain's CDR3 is CASSAERGQGALSGNTIYF. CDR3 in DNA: TGCGCCAGCAGTGCCGAAAGGGGACAAGGGGCCCTCTCTGGAAACACCATATATTTT.

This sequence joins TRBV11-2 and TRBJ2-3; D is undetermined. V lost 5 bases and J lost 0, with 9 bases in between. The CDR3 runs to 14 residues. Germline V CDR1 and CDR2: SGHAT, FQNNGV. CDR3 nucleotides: TGTGCCAGCAGCCTAATGACAAGCACAGATACGCAGTATTTT. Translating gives CASSLMTSTDTQYF.

This CDR3 is CASSPKRQGTHPGDGYTF. CDR3 bases: TGTGCCAGCTCACCAAAGCGACAGGGAACCCACCCAGGGGATGGCTACACCTTC. The rearrangement joins TRBV18 to TRBJ1-2; 7 bases are shared with TRBD1. The trim removed 2 bases at V and 6 bases at J, leaving 18 bases unmatched. CDR1 and CDR2 from the germline V gene are KGHSH and LQKENI. The CDR3 is 18 residues long.

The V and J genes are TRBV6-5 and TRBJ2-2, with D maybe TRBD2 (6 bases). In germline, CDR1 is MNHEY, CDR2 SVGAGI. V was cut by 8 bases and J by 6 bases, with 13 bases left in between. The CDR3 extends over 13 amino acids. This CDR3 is CASRRDSAGELFF. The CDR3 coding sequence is TGTGCCAGCCGGAGGGACTCTGCCGGGGAGCTGTTTTTT.

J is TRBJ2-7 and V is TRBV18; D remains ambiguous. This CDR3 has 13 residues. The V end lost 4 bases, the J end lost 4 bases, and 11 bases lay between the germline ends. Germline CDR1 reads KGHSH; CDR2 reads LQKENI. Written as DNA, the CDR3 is TGTGCCAGCTCACTTAACGAGTTTTACGAGCAGTACTTC. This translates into CASSLNEFYEQYF.

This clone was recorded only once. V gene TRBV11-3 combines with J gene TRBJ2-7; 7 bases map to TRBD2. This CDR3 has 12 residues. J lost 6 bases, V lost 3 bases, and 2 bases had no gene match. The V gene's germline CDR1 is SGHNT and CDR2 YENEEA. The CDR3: CASSFGLVEQYF. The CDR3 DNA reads TGTGCCAGCAGCTTCGGACTAGTCGAGCAGTACTTC.

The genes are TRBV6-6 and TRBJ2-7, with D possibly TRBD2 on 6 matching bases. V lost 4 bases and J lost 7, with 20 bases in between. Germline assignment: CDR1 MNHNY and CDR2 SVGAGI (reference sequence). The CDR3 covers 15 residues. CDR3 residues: CASSFGTYAREEQYF. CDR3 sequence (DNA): TGTGCCAGCAGTTTCGGGACTTACGCCCGTGAGGAGCAGTACTTC.

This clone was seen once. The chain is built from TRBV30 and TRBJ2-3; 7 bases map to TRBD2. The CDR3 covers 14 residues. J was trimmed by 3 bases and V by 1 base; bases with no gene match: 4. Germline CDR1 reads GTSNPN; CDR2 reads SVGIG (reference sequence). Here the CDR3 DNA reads TGTGCCTGGAGTGGGACTAGTTTAACAGATACGCAGTATTTT. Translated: CAWSGTSLTDTQYF.

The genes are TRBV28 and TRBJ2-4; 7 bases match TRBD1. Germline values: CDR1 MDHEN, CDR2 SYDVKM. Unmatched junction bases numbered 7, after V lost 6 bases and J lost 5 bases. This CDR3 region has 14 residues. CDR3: CASSGGGTENIQYF. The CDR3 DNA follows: TGTGCCAGCAGCGGAGGTGGGACAGAAAACATTCAGTACTTC.

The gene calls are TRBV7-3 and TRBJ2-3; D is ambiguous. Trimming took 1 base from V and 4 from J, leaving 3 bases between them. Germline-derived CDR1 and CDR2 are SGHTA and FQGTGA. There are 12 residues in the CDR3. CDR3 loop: CASSLSPDTQYF. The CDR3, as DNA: TGTGCCAGCAGCTTAAGCCCAGATACGCAGTATTTT.

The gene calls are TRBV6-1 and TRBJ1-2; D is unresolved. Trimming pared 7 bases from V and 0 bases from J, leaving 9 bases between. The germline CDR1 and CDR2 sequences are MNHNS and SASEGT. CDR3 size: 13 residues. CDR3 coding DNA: TGTGCCAGCACCCGGACGTCTAACTATGGCTACACCTTC. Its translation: CASTRTSNYGYTF.

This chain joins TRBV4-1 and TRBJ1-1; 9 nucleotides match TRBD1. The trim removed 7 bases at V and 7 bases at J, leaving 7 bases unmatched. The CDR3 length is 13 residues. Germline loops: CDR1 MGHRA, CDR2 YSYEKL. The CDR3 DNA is TGCGCCAGCACCCCACAGGGGGCGGTTGAAGCTTTCTTT. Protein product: CASTPQGAVEAFF.

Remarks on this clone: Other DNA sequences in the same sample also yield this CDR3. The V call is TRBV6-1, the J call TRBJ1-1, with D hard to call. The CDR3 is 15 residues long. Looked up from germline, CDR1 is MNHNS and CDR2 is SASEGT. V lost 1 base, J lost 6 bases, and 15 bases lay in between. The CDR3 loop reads CASSEEEGIGSEAFF. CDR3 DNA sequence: TGTGCCAGCAGTGAAGAGGAAGGCATAGGTTCTGAAGCTTTCTTT.

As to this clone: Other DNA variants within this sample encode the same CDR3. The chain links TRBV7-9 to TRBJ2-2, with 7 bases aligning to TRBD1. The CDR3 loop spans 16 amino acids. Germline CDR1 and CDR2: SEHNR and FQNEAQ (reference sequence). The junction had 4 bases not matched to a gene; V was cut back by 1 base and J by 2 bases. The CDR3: CASSLVGQPNTGELFF. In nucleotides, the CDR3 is TGTGCCAGCAGCTTAGTGGGACAGCCTAACACCGGGGAGCTGTTTTTT.

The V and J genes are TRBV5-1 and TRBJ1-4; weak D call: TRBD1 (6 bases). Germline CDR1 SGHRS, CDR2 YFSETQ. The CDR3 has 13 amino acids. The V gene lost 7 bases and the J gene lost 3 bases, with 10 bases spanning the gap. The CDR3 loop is CASRQASNEKLFF. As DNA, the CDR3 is TGCGCCAGCCGACAGGCTTCTAATGAAAAACTGTTTTTT.

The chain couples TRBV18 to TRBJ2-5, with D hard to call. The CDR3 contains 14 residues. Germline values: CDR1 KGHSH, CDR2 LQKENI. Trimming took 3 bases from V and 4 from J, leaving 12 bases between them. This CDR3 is CASSPNLGRETQYF. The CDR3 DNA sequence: TGTGCCAGCTCACCGAATCTGGGAAGAGAGACCCAGTACTTC.

CDR3 region: CASSSNWEARGYTF. CDR3 DNA: TGTGCCAGCAGTTCTAACTGGGAGGCTAGGGGCTACACCTTC. The genes are TRBV11-2 and TRBJ1-2; D call uncertain. The CDR3 sequence is 14 residues long. V was cut by 6 bases and J by 8 bases, with 19 bases left in between. The germline gives CDR1 SGHAT, CDR2 FQNNGV.

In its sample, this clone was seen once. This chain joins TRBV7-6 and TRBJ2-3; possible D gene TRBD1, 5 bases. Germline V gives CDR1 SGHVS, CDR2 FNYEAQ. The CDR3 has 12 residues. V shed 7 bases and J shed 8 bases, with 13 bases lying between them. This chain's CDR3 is CASNSGPCTQYF. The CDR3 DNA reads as TGTGCCAGCAACTCAGGGCCGTGTACGCAGTATTTT.

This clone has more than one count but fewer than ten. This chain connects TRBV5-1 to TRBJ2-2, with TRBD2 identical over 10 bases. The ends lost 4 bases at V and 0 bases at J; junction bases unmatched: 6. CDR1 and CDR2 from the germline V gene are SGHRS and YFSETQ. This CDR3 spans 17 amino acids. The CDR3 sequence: CASSTRTSGANTGELFF. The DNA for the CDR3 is TGCGCCAGCAGCACCCGGACTAGCGGAGCGAACACCGGGGAGCTGTTTTTT.

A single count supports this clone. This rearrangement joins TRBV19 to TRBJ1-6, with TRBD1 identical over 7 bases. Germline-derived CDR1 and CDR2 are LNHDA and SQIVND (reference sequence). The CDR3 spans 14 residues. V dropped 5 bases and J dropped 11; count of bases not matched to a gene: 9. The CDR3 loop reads CASSQGGSPPPLHF. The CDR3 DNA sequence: TGTGCCAGTAGTCAAGGGGGCAGCCCCCCACCCCTCCACTTT. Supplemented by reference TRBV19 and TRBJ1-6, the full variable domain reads DGGITQSPKYLFRKEGQNVTLSCEQNLNHDAMYWYRQDPGQGLRLIYYSQIVNDFQKGDIAEGYSVSREKKESFPLTVTSAQKNPTAFYLCASSQGGSPPPLHFGNGTRLTVT.

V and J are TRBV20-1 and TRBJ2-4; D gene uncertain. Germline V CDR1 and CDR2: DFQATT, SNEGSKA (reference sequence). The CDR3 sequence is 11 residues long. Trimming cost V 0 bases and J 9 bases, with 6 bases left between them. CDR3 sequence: CSARDGRIQYF. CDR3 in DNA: TGCAGTGCTAGAGATGGGCGCATTCAGTACTTC.

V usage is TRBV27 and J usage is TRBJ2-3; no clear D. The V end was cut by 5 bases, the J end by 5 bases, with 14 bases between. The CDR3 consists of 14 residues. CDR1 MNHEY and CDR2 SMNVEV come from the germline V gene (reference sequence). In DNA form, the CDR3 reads TGTGCCAGCAGTCCCGGGCTGGGTGGAGATACGCAGTATTTT. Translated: CASSPGLGGDTQYF.

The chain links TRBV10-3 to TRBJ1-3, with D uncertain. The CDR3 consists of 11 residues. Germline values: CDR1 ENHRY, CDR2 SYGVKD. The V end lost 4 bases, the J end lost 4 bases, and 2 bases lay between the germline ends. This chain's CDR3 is CAISGGNTIYF. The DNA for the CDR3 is TGTGCCATCAGTGGGGGAAACACCATATATTTT.

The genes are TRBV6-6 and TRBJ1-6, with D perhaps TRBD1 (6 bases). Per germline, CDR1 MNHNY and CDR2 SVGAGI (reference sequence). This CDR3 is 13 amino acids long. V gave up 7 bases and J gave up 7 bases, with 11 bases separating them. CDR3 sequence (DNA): TGTGCCAGCAAGGGGGAGGGGAATTCACCCCTCCACTTT. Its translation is CASKGEGNSPLHF.